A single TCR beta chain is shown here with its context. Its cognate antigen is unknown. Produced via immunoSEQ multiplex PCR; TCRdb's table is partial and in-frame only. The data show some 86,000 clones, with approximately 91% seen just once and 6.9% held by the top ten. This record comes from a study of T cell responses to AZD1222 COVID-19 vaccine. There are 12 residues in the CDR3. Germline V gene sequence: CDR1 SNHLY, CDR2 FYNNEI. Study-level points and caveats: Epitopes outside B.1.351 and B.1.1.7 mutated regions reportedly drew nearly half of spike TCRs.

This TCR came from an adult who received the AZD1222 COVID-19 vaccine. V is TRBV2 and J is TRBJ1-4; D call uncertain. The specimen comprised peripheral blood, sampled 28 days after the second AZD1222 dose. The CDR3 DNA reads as TGTGCACAAGGGTTGACTAATGAAAAACTGTTTTTT. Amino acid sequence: CAQGLTNEKLFF.